This T cell receptor beta chain was sequenced during a study of tumor-infiltrating lymphocytes in primary liver carcinoma. Per the germline V gene, CDR1 is LGHNA and CDR2 is YNFKEQ. CDR3 length equals 15 residues. Study observations and caveats: For tumor-adjacent and tumor-blood pairs, overlap was less than that seen for tumor region pairs.

On this clonotype: As yet, its antigen is unknown. Mismatch with germline at one junction end may stem from a read error.

Co-extracting RNA and DNA was done with 20-30 mg of unsorted bulk tissue as input. Synthesis of TCR beta cDNA was carried out from about 540 ng total RNA with a constant-region primer. Three nested multiplex PCR rounds, a slightly modified ARM-PCR, produced the libraries for TCR beta. Researchers ran the first two PCR rounds for roughly 11 cycles each with TRBV1-TRBV30 forward primers and a C-beta reverse primer. TCRdb re-called the multiplex PCR reads through MiXCR, storing one row per CDR3 protein. The table records 90,000 to 100,000 distinct CDR3 sequences, approximately 71% of them present only once.

This chain connects TRBV4-2 to TRBJ2-1, with 11 bases aligning to TRBD2. Sequencing input: liver tumor tissue from sampling region 5. Subset described: tumor region T5, tumor centre. This receptor was identified in a woman in her sixties or seventies with primary liver carcinoma and hepatitis B virus infection. CDR3 residues: CASSQITSGSNERFF. The CDR3 DNA reads TGTGCCAGTAGCCAAATAACTAGCGGGAGTAATGAGCGGTTCTTC.